The present TCR beta chain was sequenced within a study of control samples from healthy donors and cancer patients. Trimming cost V 3 bases and J 4 bases, with 15 bases left between them. There are 15 residues in the CDR3. Germline-derived CDR1 and CDR2 are MRHNA and SNTAGT. The protocol was immunoSEQ multiplex PCR, while the TCRdb copy is restricted to in-frame clones and leaves out a portion. The sample yields roughly 99,000 clones, around 80% seen once. This clone was counted only a few times. The sample consisted of blood. The receptor was derived from a man between 60 and 75 years old in good health. This chain joins TRBV6-4 and TRBJ1-1; the D gene is possibly TRBD1 (6 bases). The CDR3 DNA is TGTGCCAGCAGTGAGGTGGCAGGGGCTTTCACTGAAGCTTTCTTT. Translating it yields CASSEVAGAFTEAFF.